This TCR beta chain is from a study of shared clonotypes between healthy human individuals. Researchers ran the assay at a deep level. The assay was immunoSEQ multiplex PCR, and TCRdb's table has in-frame clones only and misses some. Among roughly 2 million clones listed, 95% were seen once. Findings and caveats of the study: Unshared clonotypes carried lower generation probabilities than those common to all four donors. Several donors held about 5% of naive CD4 clonotypes in common.

A note on this clone: Its specificity is not known.

The receptor was isolated from a man aged 18 to 30 in good health. The specimen sequenced was naive CD4+ T cells sorted from blood. The sample's subset: CD45RA+ positively selected.

This CDR3 reads CASSLIRGQETQYF. The CDR3 nucleotides read TGCGCCAGCAGCTTGATCAGGGGGCAAGAGACCCAGTACTTC. The gene calls are TRBV5-1 and TRBJ2-5; 7 bases align to TRBD1. This CDR3 contains 14 residues. Germline loops: CDR1 SGHRS, CDR2 YFSETQ. The V and J ends lost 1 base and 2 bases, in that order; junction bases with no gene match: 2.